The subject of this entry is one T cell receptor (beta chain). What it binds is unknown. MiXCR was run by TCRdb on the reads, yielding one entry per CDR3 protein. The table lists 600,000 to 700,000 distinct CDR3 sequences, roughly 30% of them singletons. This sample was taken from a study of T cell repertoires in cytomegalovirus infection. Whole-study findings and limits: It was HLA-C-restricted CMV-specific TCR beta clonotypes that dominated the response ex vivo. Identification of carriers of CMV plus the relevant HLA was performed using cumulative public TCR beta family frequency.

Sequenced material: cultured PBMCs, taken from culture after CMV antigen stimulation. This sequence was found in a human donor in good health (CMV status not recorded). Some clones in this sample may be carry-over from other donors' samples.

CDR3 sequence (DNA): TGCGCCAGCAGCGCGGGACAGGACTACAATGAGCAGTTCTTC. Protein: CASSAGQDYNEQFF. The genes are TRBV5-1 and TRBJ2-1; 8 bases line up with TRBD1. The CDR3 sequence is 14 residues long. With 4 bases clipped from V and 3 bases from J, the junction kept 3 bases outside the gene matches. Germline V gives CDR1 SGHRS, CDR2 YFSETQ.